This T cell receptor (beta chain) was sequenced for a study of T cells in Graves' hyperthyroidism and ophthalmopathy. On the study more broadly: Peripheral blood specimens were obtained at initial diagnosis, prior to any treatment. Study observations and caveats: Ophthalmopathy was told apart from stable hyperthyroidism by a 13 V-J model.

Germline V CDR1 and CDR2: LGHNT, FRNRAP. V gave up 6 bases and J gave up 0 bases; unmatched junction bases: 8. The length of the CDR3 is 17 residues. Using RNA transcripts as the source, TCR beta CDR3 regions were amplified. The study used the HTBI primer set for a first-round RT-PCR of the TCR CDR3. TCRdb re-called the multiplex PCR reads through MiXCR, storing one row per CDR3 protein. The profile covers under 350,000 distinct CDR3 sequences, with 15% to 20% appearing a single time and approximately 60% taken by the ten largest. Ophthalmopathy patients had Clinical Activity Score at least 3, NOSPECS grade at least 4, duration under 3 months. This clonotype showed up many times. Its target is unknown.

This TCR was recovered from a woman aged 55 to 70 with Graves' ophthalmopathy. Source material: blood. This chain uses TRBV12-5 with TRBJ2-3, with 11 bases lining up with TRBD2. The CDR3 DNA follows: TGTGCTAGTGGAACTCGACTAGCGGGGCCGAGCACAGATACGCAGTATTTT. Translation: CASGTRLAGPSTDTQYF.